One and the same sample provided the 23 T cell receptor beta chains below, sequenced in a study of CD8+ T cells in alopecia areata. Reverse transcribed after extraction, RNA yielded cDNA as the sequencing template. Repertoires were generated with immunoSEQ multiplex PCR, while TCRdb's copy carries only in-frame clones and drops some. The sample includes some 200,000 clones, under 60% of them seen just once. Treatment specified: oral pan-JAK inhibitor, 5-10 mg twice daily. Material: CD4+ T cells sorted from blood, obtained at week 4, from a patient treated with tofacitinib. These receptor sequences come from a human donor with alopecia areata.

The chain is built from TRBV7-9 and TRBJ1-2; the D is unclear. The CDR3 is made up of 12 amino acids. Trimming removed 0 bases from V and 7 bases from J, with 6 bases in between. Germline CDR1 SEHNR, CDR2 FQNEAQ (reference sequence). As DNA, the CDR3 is TGTGCCAGCAGCTTAGCTCAGACTGGCTACACCTTC. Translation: CASSLAQTGYTF.

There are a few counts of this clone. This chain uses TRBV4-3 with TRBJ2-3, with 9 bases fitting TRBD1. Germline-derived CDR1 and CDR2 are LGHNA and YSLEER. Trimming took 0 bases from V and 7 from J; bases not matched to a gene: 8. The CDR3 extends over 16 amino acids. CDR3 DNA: TGCGCCAGCAGCCAAGAATTGGGACAGGGAGTTCATACGCAGTATTTT. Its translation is CASSQELGQGVHTQYF.

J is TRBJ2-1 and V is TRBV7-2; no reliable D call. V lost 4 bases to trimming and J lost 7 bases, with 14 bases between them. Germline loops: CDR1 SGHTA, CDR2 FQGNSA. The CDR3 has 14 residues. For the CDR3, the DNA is TGTGCCAGCAGCTGGGCTACTACCAGAAATGAGCAGTTCTTC. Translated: CASSWATTRNEQFF.

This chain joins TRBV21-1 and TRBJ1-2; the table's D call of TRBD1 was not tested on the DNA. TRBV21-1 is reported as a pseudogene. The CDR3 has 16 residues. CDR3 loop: CASSPRDRGRNYGYTF. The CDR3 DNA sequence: TGTGCCAGCAGCCCACGGGACAGGGGGCGGAACTATGGCTACACCTTC.

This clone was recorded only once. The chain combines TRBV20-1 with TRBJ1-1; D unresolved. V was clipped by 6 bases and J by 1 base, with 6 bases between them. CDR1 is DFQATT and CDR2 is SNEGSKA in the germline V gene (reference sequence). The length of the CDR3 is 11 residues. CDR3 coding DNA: TGCAGTGCCGTAAAGAACACTGAAGCTTTCTTT. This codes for CSAVKNTEAFF.

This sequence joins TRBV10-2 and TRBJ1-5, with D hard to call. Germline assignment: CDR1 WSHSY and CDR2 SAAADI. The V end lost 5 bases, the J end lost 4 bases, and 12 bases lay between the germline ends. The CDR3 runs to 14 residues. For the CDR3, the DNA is TGCGCCAGCAGTAATATCCCCAATAATCAGCCCCAGCATTTT. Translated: CASSNIPNNQPQHF.

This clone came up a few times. CDR3 in DNA: TGTGCCAGCAGCTATGAGACTTCTGGTAGCGGGGGGTACAATGAGCAGTTCTTC. Amino acids: CASSYETSGSGGYNEQFF. The chain uses TRBV5-6 and TRBJ2-1; 10 bases line up with TRBD2. The CDR3 extends over 18 amino acids. With 3 bases clipped from V and 4 bases from J, the junction kept 13 bases outside the gene matches. Germline CDR1 is SGHDT and CDR2 is YYEEEE.

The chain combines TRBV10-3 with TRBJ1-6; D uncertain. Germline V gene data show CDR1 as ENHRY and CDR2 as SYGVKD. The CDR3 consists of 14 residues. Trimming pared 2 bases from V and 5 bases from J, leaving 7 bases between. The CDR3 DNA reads TGTGCCATCAGTGAGGACAAAGATAATTCACCCCTCCACTTT. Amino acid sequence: CAISEDKDNSPLHF.

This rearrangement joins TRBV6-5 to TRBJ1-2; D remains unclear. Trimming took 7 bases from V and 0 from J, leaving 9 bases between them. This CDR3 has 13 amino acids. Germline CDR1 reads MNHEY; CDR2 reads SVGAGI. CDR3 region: CASTTQANYGYTF. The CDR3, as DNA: TGTGCCAGCACCACGCAGGCTAACTATGGCTACACCTTC.

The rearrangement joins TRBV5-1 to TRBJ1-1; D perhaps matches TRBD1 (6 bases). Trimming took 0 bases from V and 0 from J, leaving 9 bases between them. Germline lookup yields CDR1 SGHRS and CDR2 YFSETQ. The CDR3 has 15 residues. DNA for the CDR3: TGCGCCAGCAGCTTGGAGGGGGGAATGAACACTGAAGCTTTCTTT. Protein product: CASSLEGGMNTEAFF.

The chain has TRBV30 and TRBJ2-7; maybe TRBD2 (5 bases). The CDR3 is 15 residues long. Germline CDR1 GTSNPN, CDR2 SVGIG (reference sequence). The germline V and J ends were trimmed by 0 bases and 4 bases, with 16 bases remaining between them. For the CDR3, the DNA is TGTGCCTGGAGTGTACTCGGAGGTTTAGGGTACGAGCAGTACTTC. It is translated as CAWSVLGGLGYEQYF.

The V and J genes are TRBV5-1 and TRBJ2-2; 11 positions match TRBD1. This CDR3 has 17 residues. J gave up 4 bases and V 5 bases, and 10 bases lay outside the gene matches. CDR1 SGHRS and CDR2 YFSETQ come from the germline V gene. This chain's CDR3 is CASRTATGTGGTGELFF. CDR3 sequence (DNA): TGCGCCAGCAGGACGGCTACCGGGACAGGGGGCACCGGGGAGCTGTTTTTT. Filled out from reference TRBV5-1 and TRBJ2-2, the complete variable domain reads KAGVTQTPRYLIKTRGQQVTLSCSPISGHRSVSWYQQTPGQGLQFLFEYFSETQRNKGNFPGRFSGRQFSNSRSEMNVSTLELGDSALYLCASRTATGTGGTGELFFGEGSRLTVL.

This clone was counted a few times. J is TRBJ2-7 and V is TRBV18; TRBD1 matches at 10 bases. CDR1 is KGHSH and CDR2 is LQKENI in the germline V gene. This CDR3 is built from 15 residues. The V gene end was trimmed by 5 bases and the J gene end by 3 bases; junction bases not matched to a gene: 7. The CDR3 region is CASSSGTGVIYEQYF. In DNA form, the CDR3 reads TGTGCCAGCTCATCCGGGACAGGGGTGATCTACGAGCAGTACTTC.

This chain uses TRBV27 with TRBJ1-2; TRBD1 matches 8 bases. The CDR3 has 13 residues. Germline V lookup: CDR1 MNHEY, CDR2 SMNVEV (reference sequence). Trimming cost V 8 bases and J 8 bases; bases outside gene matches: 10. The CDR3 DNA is TGTGCCAGCGGTCAAGGCAGGGGGCAAGGCTACACCTTC. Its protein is CASGQGRGQGYTF.

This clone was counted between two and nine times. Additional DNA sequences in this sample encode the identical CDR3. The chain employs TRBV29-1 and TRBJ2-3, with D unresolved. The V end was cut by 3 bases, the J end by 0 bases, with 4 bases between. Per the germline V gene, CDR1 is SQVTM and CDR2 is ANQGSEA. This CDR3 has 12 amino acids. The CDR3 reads CSVEASTDTQYF. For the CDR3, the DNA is TGCAGCGTTGAGGCTAGCACAGATACGCAGTATTTT.

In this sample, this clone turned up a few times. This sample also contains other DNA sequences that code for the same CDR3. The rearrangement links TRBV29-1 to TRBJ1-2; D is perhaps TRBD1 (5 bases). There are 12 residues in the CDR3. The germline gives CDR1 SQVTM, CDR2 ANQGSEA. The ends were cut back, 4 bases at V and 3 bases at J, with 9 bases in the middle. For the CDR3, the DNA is TGCAGCGTTGGGCGCAGGGACTATGGCTACACCTTC. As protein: CSVGRRDYGYTF. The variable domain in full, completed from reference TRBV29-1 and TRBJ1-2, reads SAVISQKPSRDICQRGTSLTIQCQVDSQVTMMFWYRQQPGQSLTLIATANQGSEATYESGFVIDKFPISRPNLTFSTLTVSNMSPEDSSIYLCSVGRRDYGYTFGSGTRLTVV.

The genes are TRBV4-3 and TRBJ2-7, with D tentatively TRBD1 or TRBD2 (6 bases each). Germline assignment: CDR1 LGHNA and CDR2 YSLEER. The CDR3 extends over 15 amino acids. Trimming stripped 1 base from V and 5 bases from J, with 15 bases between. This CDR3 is CASSQVGGGNHEQYF. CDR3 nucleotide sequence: TGCGCCAGCAGCCAAGTCGGAGGGGGTAACCACGAGCAGTACTTC.

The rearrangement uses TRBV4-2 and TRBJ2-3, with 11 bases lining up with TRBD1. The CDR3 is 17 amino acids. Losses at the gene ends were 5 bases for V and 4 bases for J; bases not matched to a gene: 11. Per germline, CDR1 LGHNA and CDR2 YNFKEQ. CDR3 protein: CASSVTGTGGGPDTQYF. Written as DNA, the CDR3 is TGTGCCAGCAGCGTTACCGGGACAGGGGGTGGCCCAGATACGCAGTATTTT.

CDR3 loop: CSANSGNTIYF. The CDR3 DNA follows: TGCAGTGCTAACTCTGGAAACACCATATATTTT. The chain joins TRBV20-1 to TRBJ1-3; D call uncertain. This CDR3 comprises 11 residues. Germline CDR1 DFQATT, CDR2 SNEGSKA (reference sequence). V gave up 4 bases and J gave up 0 bases, with 1 base separating them.

CDR3 protein: CASSLVQGAGEEQYF. CDR3 nucleotides: TGTGCCAGCAGCCTCGTACAGGGGGCGGGAGAGGAGCAGTACTTC. V and J are TRBV5-6 and TRBJ2-7; 9 bases are shared with TRBD1. This CDR3 region has 15 residues. Germline loops: CDR1 SGHDT, CDR2 YYEEEE. V dropped 4 bases and J dropped 7; count of bases not matched to a gene: 12.

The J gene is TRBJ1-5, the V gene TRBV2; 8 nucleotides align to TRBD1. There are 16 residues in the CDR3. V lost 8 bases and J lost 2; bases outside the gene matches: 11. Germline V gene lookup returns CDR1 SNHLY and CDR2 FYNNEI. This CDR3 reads CASRIIRGPGNQPQHF. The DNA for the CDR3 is TGTGCCAGCCGAATCATCAGGGGGCCGGGCAATCAGCCCCAGCATTTT.

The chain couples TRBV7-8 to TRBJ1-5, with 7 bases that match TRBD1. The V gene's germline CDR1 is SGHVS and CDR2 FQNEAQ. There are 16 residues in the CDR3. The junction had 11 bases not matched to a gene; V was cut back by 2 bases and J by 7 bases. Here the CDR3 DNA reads TGTGCCAGCAGCTTAATTGACAGGGAGAGGGGGCAGCCCCAGCATTTT. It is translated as CASSLIDRERGQPQHF. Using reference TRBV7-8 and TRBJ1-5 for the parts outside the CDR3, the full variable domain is GAGVSQSPRYKVAKRGQDVALRCDPISGHVSLFWYQQALGQGPEFLTYFQNEAQLDKSGLPSDRFFAERPEGSVSTLKIQRTQQEDSAVYLCASSLIDRERGQPQHFGDGTRLSIL.

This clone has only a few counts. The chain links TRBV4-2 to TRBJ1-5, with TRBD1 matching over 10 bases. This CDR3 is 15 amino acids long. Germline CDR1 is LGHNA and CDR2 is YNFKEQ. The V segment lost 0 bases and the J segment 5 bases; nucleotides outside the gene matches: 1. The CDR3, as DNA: TGTGCCAGCAGCCAAGATGGGACAGGGGATCAGCCCCAGCATTTT. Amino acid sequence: CASSQDGTGDQPQHF.